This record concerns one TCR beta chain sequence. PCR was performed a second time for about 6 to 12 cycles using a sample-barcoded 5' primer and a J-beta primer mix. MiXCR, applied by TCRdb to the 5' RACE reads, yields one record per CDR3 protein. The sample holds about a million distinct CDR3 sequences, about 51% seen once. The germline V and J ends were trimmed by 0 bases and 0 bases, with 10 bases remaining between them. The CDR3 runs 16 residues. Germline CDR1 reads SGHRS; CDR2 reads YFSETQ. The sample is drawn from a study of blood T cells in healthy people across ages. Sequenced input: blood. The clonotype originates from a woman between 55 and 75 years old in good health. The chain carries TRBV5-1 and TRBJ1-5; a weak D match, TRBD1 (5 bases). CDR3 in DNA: TGCGCCAGCAGCTTGGAGGGGATGGGTAGCAATCAGCCCCAGCATTTT. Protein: CASSLEGMGSNQPQHF.